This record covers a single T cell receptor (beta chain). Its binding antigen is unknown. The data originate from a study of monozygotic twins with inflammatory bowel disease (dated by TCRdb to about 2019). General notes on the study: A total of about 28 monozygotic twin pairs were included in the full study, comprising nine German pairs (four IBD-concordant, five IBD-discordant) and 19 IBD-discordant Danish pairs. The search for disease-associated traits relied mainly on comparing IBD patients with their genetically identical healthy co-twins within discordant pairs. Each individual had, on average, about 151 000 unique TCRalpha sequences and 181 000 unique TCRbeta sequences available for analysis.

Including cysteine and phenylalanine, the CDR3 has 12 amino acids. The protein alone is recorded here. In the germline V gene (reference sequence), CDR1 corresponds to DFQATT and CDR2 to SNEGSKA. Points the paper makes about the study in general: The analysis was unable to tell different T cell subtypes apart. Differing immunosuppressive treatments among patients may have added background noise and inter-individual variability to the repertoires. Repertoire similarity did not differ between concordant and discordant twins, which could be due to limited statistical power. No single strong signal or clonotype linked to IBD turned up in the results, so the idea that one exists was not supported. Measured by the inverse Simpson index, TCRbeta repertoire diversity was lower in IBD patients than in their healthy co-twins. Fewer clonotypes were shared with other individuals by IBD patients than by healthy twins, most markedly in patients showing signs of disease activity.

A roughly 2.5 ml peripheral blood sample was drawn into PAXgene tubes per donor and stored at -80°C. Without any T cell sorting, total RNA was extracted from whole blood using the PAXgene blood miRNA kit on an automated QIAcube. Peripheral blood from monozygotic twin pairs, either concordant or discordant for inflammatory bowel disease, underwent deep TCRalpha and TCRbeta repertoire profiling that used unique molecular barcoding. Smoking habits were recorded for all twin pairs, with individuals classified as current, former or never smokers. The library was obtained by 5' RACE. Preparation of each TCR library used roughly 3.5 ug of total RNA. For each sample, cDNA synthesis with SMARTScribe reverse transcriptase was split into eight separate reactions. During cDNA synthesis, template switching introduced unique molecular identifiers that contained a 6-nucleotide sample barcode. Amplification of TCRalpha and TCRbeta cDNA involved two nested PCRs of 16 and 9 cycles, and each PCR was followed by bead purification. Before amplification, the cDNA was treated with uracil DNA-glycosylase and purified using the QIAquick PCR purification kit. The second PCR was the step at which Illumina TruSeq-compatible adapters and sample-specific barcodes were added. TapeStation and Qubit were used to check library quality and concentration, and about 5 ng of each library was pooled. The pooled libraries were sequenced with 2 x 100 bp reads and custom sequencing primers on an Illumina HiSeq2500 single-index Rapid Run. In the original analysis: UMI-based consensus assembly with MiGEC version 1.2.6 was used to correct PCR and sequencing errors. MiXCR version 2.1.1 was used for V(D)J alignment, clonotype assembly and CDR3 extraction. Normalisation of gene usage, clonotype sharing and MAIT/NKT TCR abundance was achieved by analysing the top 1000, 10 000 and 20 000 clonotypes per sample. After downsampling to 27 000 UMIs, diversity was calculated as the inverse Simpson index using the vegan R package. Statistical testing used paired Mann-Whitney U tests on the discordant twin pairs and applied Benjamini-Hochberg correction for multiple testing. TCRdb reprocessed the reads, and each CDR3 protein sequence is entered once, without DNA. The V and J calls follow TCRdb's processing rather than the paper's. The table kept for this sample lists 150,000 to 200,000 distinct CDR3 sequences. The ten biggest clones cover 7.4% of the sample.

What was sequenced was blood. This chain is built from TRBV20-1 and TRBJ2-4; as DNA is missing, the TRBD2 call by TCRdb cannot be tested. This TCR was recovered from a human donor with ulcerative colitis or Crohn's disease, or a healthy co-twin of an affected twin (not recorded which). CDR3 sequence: CREVLVRNIQYF.